The source of this TCR beta chain is a study of T-cell reconstitution after alpha-beta-depleted transplantation in children. Study results and caveats: Surviving recipient T cells and thymic progenitors produced the high day-60 TCRbeta diversity seen in some patients. At the one-year point after transplant, T-cell counts and TCRbeta diversity were found to come mostly from T cells that had been newly produced. Expanded clones from the graft, numbering several hundred, reportedly supplied alpha-beta T cells about two months after transplant.

Unique molecular identifiers were incorporated when the TCRbeta library was constructed. Each CDR3 protein gets one entry after TCRdb re-called the PCR reads with MiXCR. The table shows under 250,000 distinct CDR3 sequences, with around a sixth occurring only once. About this clonotype itself: Its specificity is not known.

The CDR3 is 14 residues long. The V and J ends lost 4 bases and 0 bases respectively, with 7 bases between them. Germline V CDR1 and CDR2: SNHLY, FYNNEI. The receptor was derived from a male patient aged 2-9 years who had a stem cell transplant for acute lymphoblastic leukemia, so the T cells may come from the graft donor. The rearrangement joins TRBV2 to TRBJ2-1; no clear D. The material sequenced was PBMCs, mostly from graft donor cells, taken 360 days after TCRalphabeta/CD19-depleted stem cell transplant. The CDR3 region is CASSGLSSYNEQFF. The CDR3 DNA follows: TGTGCCAGCAGTGGACTCAGCTCCTACAATGAGCAGTTCTTC.